This T cell receptor (beta chain) was retrieved from a study of blood T cell repertoires in COVID-19. Produced via immunoSEQ multiplex PCR; TCRdb's table is partial and in-frame only. The sample includes fewer than 250,000 clones, roughly 85% seen only once; the top ten take 3.6%. The specimen was PBMCs or T cells enriched from blood (not recorded which). The sequence was collected from a woman between 40 and 50 years old who had been exposed to COVID-19.

The CDR3 spells CASRELAVTTDTQYF. CDR3 DNA: TGTGCCAGCAGAGAACTAGCGGTGACCACAGATACGCAGTATTTT. This chain joins TRBV2 and TRBJ2-3; 8 nucleotides agree with TRBD2. CDR1 and CDR2 from the germline V gene are SNHLY and FYNNEI. The CDR3 consists of 15 residues. After removal of 6 bases from V and 2 bases from J, the junction contained 7 bases not matched to a gene.